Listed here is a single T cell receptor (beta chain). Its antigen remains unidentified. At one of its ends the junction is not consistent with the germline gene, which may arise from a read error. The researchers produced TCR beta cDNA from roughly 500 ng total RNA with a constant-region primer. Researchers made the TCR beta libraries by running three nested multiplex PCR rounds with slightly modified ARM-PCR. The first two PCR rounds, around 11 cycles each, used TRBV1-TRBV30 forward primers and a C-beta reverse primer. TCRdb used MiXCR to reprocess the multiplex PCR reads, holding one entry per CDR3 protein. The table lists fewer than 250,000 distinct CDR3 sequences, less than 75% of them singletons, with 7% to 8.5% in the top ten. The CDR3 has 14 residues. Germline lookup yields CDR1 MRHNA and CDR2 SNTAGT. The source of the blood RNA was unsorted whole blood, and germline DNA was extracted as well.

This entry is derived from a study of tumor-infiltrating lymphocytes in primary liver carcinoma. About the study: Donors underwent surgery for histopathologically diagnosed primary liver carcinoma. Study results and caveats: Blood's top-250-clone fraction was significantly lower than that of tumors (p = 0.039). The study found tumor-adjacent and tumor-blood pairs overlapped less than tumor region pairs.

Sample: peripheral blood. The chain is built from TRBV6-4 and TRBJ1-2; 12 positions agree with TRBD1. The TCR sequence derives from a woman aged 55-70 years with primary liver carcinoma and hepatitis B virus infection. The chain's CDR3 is CASSDGTGGEGYIF. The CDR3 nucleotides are TGTGCCAGCAGTGACGGGACAGGGGGCGAAGGCTACATCTTC.